The source of this T cell receptor (beta chain) is a study of blood T cell repertoires in COVID-19. TCRdb keeps only in-frame clones here, not all; method: immunoSEQ multiplex PCR. This table holds roughly 63,000 clones, 80% to 90% found once. This CDR3 spans 14 amino acids. V shed 5 bases, J shed 6 bases, and the junction held 6 bases outside the gene matches. Germline values: CDR1 MNHNY, CDR2 SVGAGI (reference sequence). Sequenced: peripheral blood. The source is a man between 50 and 59 years old with acute or convalescent COVID-19. The chain carries TRBV6-6 and TRBJ2-2; TRBD1 aligns across 7 bases. The CDR3, as DNA: TGTGCCAGCAGTACAGGGGTAGAAGCCGGGGAGCTGTTTTTT. It yields the protein CASSTGVEAGELFF.